This T cell receptor (beta chain) derives from a study of blood T cell repertoires in COVID-19 (dated by TCRdb to about 2020). Looking at the study overall: Collaborator samples came from the United States, Italy and Spain and covered acute and convalescent phases of COVID-19. HLA class I and class II types, where available, came from metadata supplied by the sample provider rather than from assay-based typing. The sample metadata nearly always contained a de-identified subject ID, COVID-19 status, age in years and sex. The material from the prospective study consisted of cDNA or gDNA derived from T cells, B-cell-depleted T cells, or PBMCs. The repertoires were released in a freely available public database intended as a resource for research on the immune response to SARS-CoV-2. Subjects who had been exposed to COVID-19, were actively infected with it, or had recovered from it provided the deeply sampled blood TCRbeta repertoires that made up the dataset. The samples were drawn from two sources: the first 160 participants of the ongoing ImmuneRACE study, and approximately 1,300 subjects contributed by 6 global collaborators. Paper-wide results and their limitations: The quantity of clinical and demographic metadata differed by source and by participant and was supplied without curation.

This clone was observed a single time. This receptor's antigen is unknown. Per-base qualities were not stored, and no clone one base away is much larger. The immunoSEQ Assay, a bias-controlled multiplex PCR, was used to amplify TCRbeta CDR3 regions from genomic DNA. As for how the authors treated the data: Within the assay, amplification of reference gene primers was used to estimate how many nucleated cells each sample contained. To quantify the absolute abundance of each unique TCRbeta CDR3 rearrangement, sequence reads were collapsed and filtered. For each sample, productive Simpson clonality was calculated by taking the square root of Simpson's diversity index across productive rearrangements. The immuneACCESS repertoire file appears here via TCRdb, limited to in-frame rearrangements. These files lack a portion of the clones; in checked studies, under half of the deficit traces to unresolved V genes, and the cause of the others is not known. The V and J calls and clone size were taken over from that table, and D and trimming were inferred from the DNA. The sample profile shows approximately 250,000 clones; 80% to 90% of them were found once. Jointly, the top ten make up about 4% of the sample.

In the prospective study, participants were about 18 to 95 years old, resided in about two dozen geographic areas of the United States, and were enrolled through a virtual design. In the prospective study, cohorts were assigned on the basis of participant-reported clinical history obtained from a screening survey and a study questionnaire. Each participant in the prospective study had whole blood, serum and a nasopharyngeal or oropharyngeal swab collected by mobile phlebotomists. Prospective study participants could optionally give additional blood draws and questionnaires over an approximately two-month period. Before DNA extraction, prospective study blood samples were shipped either frozen or at room temperature. Sequencing used PBMCs or T cells enriched from blood (not recorded which). The receptor's source is a woman in her twenties or thirties with acute COVID-19.

The CDR3 loop reads CASSFFGGTEAFF. The sequenced DNA: TGTGCCAGCAGTTTCTTTGGCGGGACTGAAGCTTTCTTT. The sequence is built from TRBV28 and TRBJ1-1, with the D gene not clear enough to name. Reading the germline V gene gives CDR1 MDHEN and CDR2 SYDVKM. Counted from cysteine to phenylalanine, this CDR3 has 13 amino acids. Kept here is only the CDR3 DNA, which spans 39 bases and is read in frame from base 1. V is pared back by 3 bases and J by 5 bases, with 10 bases lying between the germline termini.